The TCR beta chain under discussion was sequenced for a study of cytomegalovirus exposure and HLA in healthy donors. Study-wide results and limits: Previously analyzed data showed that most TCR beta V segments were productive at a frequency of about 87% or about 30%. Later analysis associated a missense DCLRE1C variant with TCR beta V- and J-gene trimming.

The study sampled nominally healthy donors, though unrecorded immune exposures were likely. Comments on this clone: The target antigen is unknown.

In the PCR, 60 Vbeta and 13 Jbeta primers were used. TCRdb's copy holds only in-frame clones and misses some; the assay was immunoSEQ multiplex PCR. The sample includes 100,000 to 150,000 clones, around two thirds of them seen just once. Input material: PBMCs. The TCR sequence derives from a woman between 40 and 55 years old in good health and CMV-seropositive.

DNA for the CDR3: TGTGCCAGCAGCCGAACAGGGAGCTCCTACAATGAGCAGTTCTTC. Translated: CASSRTGSSYNEQFF. This rearrangement joins TRBV28 to TRBJ2-1; weak D call: TRBD1 (6 bases). Germline V CDR1 and CDR2: MDHEN, SYDVKM. V lost 6 bases, J lost 0 bases, and 12 bases lay in between. The CDR3 runs 15 residues.